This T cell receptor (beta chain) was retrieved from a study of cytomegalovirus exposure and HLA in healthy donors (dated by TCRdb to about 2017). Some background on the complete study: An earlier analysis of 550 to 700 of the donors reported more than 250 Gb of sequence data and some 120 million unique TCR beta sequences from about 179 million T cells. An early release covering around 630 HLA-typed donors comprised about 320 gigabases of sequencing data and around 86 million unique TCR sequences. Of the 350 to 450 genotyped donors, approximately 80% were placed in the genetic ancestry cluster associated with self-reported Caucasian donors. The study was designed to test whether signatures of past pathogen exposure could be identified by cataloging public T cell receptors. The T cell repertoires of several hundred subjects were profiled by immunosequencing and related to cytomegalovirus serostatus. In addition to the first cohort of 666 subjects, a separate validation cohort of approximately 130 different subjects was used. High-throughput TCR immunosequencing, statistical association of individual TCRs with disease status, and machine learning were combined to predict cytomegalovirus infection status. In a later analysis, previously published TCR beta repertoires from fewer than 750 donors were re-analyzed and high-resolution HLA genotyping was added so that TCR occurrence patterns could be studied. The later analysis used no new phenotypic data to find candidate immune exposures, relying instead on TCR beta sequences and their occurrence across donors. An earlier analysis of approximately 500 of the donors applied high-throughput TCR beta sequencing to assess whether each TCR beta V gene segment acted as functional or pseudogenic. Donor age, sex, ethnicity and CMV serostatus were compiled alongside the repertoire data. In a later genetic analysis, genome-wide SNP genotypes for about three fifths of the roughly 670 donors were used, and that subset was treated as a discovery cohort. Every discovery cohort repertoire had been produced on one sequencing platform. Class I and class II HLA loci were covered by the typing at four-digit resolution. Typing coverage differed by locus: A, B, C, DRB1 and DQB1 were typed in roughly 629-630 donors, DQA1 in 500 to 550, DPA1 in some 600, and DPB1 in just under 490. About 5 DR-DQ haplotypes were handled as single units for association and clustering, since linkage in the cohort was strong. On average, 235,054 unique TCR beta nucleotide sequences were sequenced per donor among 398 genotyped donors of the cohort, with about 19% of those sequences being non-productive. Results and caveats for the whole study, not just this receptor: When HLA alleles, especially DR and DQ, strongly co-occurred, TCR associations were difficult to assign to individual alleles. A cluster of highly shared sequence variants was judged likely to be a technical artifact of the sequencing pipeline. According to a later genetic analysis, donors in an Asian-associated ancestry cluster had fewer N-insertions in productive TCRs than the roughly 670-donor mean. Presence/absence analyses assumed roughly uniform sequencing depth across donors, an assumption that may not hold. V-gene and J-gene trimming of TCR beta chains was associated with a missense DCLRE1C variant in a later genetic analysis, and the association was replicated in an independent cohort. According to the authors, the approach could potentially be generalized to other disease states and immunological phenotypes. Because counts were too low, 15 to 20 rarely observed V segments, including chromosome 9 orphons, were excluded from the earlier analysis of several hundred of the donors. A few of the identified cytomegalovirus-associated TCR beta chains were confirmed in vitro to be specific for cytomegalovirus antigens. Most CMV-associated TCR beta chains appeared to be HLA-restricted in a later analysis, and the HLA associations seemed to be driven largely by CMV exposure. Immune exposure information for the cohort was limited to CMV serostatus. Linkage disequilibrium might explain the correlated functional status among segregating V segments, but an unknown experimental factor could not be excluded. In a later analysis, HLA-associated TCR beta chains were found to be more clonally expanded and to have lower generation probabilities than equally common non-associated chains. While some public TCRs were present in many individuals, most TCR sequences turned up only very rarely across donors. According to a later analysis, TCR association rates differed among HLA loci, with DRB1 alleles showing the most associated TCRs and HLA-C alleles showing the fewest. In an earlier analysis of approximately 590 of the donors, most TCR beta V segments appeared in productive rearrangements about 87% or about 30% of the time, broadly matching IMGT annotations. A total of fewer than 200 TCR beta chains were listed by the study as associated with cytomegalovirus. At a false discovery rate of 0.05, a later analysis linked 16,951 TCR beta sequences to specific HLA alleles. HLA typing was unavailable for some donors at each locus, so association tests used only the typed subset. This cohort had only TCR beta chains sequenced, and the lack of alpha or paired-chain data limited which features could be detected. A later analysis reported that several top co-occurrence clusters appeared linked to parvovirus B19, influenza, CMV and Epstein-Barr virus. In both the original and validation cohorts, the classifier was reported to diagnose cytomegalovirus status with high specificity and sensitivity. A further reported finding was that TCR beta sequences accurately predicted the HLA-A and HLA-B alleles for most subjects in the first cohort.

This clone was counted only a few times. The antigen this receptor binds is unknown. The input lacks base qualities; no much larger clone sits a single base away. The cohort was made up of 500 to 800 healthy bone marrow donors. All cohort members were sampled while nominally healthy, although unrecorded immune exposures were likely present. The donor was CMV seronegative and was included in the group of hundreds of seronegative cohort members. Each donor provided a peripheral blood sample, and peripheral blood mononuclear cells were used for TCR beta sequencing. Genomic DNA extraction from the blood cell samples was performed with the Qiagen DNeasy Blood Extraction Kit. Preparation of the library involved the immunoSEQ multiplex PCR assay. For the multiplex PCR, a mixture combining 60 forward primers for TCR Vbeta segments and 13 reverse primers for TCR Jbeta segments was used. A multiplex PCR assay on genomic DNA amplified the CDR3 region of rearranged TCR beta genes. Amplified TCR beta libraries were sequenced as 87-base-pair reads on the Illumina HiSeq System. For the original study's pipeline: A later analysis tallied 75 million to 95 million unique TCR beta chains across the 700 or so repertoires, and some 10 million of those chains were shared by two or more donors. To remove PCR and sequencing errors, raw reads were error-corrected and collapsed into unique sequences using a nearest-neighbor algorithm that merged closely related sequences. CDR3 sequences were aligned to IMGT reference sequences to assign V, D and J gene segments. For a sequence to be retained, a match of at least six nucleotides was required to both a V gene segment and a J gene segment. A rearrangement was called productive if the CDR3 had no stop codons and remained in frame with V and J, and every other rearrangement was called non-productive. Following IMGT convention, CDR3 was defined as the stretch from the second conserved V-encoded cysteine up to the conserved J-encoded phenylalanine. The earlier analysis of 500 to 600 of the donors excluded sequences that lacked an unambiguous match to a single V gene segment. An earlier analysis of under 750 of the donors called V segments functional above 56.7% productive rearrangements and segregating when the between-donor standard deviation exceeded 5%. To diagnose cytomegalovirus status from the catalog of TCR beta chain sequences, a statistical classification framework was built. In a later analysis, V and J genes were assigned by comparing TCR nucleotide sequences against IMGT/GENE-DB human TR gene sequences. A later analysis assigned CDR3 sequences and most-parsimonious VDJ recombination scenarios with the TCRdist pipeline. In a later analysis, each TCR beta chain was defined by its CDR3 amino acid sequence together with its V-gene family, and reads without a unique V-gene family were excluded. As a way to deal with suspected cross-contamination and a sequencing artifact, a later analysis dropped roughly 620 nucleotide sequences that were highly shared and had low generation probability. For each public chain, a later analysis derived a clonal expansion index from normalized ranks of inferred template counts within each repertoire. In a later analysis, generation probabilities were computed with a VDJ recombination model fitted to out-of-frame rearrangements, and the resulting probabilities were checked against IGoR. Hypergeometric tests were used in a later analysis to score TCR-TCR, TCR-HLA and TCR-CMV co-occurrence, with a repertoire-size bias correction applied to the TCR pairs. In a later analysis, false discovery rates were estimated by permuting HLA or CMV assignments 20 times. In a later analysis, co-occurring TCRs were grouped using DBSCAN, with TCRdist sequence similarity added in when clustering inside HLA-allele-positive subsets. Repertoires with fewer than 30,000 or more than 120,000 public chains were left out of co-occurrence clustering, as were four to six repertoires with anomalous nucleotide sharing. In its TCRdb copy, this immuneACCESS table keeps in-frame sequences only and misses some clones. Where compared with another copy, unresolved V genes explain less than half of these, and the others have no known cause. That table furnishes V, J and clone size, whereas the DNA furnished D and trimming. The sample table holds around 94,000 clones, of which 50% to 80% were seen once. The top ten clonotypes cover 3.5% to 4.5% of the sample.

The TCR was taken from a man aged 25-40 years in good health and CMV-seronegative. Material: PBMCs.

The CDR3: CASCQGGGEQFF. In nucleotides, the sequence is TGTGCCAGCTGTCAGGGCGGAGGGGAGCAGTTCTTC. The chain employs TRBV7-2 and TRBJ2-1, and TRBD2 may be the D gene, going by 6 matching bases. The germline V gene gives CDR1 as SGHTA and CDR2 as FQGNSA. Relative to germline, V is 8 bases shorter and J is 10 bases shorter, with 15 bases between their ends. The CDR3 contains 12 residues, cysteine and phenylalanine counted. Only the CDR3 region is kept as DNA, spanning 36 bases read in frame from base 1.